This TCR beta chain originates from a study of T cells expressing NK-cell markers. A note on this clonotype: The antigen remains unidentified.

TCRdb processed the 5' RACE reads again and assigns one entry to each CDR3 protein, with no DNA. In total, the table holds about 380,000 distinct CDR3 sequences. The CDR3 is 17 residues long. CDR1 DFQATT and CDR2 SNEGSKA come from the germline V gene (reference sequence). Study-wide findings and caveats: The study found dominant NKG2C+ clonotypes at roughly 1.0-7.5% of CD8+ T cells in six donors.

The source is a man aged 18-75 years in good health. Sequenced: blood T cells: a sorted CD56 or NKG2C T cell subset, CD4+ or CD8+ T cells, or bulk PBMC T cells (not recorded which). The chain is built from TRBV20-1 and TRBJ2-3; TCRdb returns TRBD2, unconfirmable since there is no DNA. CDR3 residues: CSARGPGLATSRDTQYF.